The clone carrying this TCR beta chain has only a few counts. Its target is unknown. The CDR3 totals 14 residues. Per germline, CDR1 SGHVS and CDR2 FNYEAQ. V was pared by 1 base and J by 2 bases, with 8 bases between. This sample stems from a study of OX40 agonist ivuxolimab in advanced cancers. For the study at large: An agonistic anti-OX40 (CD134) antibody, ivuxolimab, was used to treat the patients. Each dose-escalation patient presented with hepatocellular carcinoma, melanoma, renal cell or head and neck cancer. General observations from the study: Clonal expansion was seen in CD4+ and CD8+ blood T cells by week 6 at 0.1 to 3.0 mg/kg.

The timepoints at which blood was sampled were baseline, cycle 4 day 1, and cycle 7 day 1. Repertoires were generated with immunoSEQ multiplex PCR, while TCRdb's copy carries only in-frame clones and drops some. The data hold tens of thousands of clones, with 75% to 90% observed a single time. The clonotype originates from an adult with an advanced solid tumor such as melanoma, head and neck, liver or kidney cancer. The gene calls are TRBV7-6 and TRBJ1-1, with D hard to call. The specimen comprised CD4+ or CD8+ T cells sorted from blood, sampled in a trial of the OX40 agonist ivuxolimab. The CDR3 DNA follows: TGTGCCAGCAGCTTAGATGGAGCTAACACTGAAGCTTTCTTT. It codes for CASSLDGANTEAFF. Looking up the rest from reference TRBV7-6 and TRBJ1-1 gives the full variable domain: GAGVSQSPRYKVTKRGQDVALRCDPISGHVSLYWYRQALGQGPEFLTYFNYEAQQDKSGLPNDRFSAERPEGSISTLTIQRTEQRDSAMYRCASSLDGANTEAFFGQGTRLTVV.